This TCR beta chain originates from a study of shared clonotypes between healthy human individuals. On the study more broadly: Contributing individuals were a couple of females and a few males aged 18 to 49. Study observations and caveats: Since donors were few, the genetic and exposure-history diversity represented was limited.

Original processing notes: ImmunoSEQ gave junction-only sequences without quality scores, so filtering differed. The table came from immunoSEQ multiplex PCR; TCRdb's copy has only in-frame clones and leaves some out. That table is the source of V, J and clone size, and D and trimming were worked out from the DNA. The data show roughly 500,000 clones, with approximately 78% seen just once and more than 10% held by the top ten. This clone has just a few counts. Antigen unknown. Sequenced sample: PBMCs. This clonotype originated in a woman aged 40 to 50 in good health. Some clones in this sample may be carry-over from other donors' samples.

The CDR3 sequence is CASSADYSGANVLTF. The CDR3 DNA sequence: TGTGCCAGCAGCGCTGACTACTCTGGGGCCAACGTCCTGACTTTC. V usage is TRBV2 and J usage is TRBJ2-6, with D possibly being TRBD2 (5 bases). Germline values: CDR1 SNHLY, CDR2 FYNNEI. Trimming removed 6 bases at V and 0 bases at J, with 9 bases between. The CDR3 contains 15 residues. Full variable domain (missing parts from reference TRBV2 and TRBJ2-6): EPEVTQTPSHQVTQMGQEVILRCVPISNHLYFYWYRQILGQKVEFLVSFYNNEISEKSEIFDDQFSVERPDGSNFTLKIRSTKLEDSAMYFCASSADYSGANVLTFGAGSRLTVL.